Reported below is one T cell receptor beta chain. It has no known antigen specificity. One base away there is no much larger clone; base qualities are not given. RNA was extracted using the RNeasy kit, and roughly 0.5 to 1 ug of the RNA was reverse transcribed with random hexamers. The immunoSEQ multiplex PCR assay, covering 54 Vbeta and 13 Jbeta segments, was used to amplify TCR beta CDR3 regions. Bias from PCR amplification was corrected by using a synthetic template baseline for primer optimization and for computational correction. In the authors' own workflow: Reads were annotated to V, D and J genes per IMGT and analyzed with immunoSEQ Analyzer, keeping only productive sequences. To calculate clonality, Shannon entropy was normalized by log2 of the number of productive unique sequences and then subtracted from one. For each patient and control, public and private clones were evaluated within the 100 most prevalent clones. A clone was defined as Susac-specific if it was absent from the healthy and MS cohorts, from some 980 published viral clones and from other ImmuneACCESS disease sequences. The public reads were run again by TCRdb, first through fastp at Q25 and then through MiXCR, and only productive beta chains were kept. Each record represents a unique CDR3 protein, reported with the most common genes and DNA among its rows. TCRdb's processing, not the study's, gives the V and J calls here. Recorded for this sample are approximately 110,000 distinct CDR3 sequences; just under 95% of them occurred a single time. The ten largest clones add up to around 0.087% of the sample.

High-throughput TCR beta sequencing profiled peripheral blood CD8+ and CD4+ T cells from healthy donors, Susac syndrome patients and multiple sclerosis patients. Healthy donors were age- and sex-matched controls. Bulk CD8+ and CD4+ T cells were purified magnetically by negative isolation, whereas CD8+ TEMRA cells were enriched by FACS. Blood was collected in EDTA tubes and processed within 24 hours, with PBMCs isolated through density gradient centrifugation. PBMCs intended for TCR sequencing were cryopreserved in liquid nitrogen and were subsequently thawed in a 37 degrees C water bath. The sorted or isolated CD4+, CD8+ and CD8+ TEMRA cells reached a purity of at least 90%. This record belongs to a study of CD8 T cells in Susac syndrome (dated 2019 in TCRdb). About the investigation overall: Whether CD8+ T cell activation and differentiation in Susac syndrome was antigen driven was tested using repertoire sequencing. The study at large found these results: The number of individuals in the TCR sequencing and HLA analysis was recognized as being relatively small.

V and J are trimmed by 0 bases and 2 bases, and the gene matches miss 11 bases of the junction. The CDR3 holds 19 amino acids from the cysteine to the phenylalanine. The retained sequence is limited to the CDR3, 57 bases, with the frame set at the first base. Reading the germline V gene gives CDR1 SGHRS and CDR2 YFSETQ. The clonotype originates from a human donor in good health. The rearranged chain carries TRBV5-1 and TRBJ2-6; 7 bases in the middle match TRBD1. Sequenced input: CD4+ T cells from PBMCs. The base sequence is TGCGCCAGCAGCTTGGATTACAGGGGTCTGACTACTGGGGCCAACGTCCTGACTTTC. Translated, this is CASSLDYRGLTTGANVLTF.